The clone carrying this T cell receptor beta chain was seen once. The entry originates in a study of blood T cell repertoires in COVID-19. Study-wide context: Collection of acute and convalescent COVID-19 samples took place in the United States, Italy and Spain. From T cells, B-cell-depleted T cells, or PBMCs came the material, which was cDNA or gDNA.

As originally analysed: For nucleated cells, counts were estimated from reference gene primer amplification. Assay: immunoSEQ multiplex PCR; the TCRdb copy retains only in-frame clones and omits some. For V, J and clone size, that table is used; D and trimming come from the DNA. The profile shows some 200,000 clones, around 83% of them singletons. This CDR3 is built from 15 residues. With 5 bases clipped from V and 5 bases from J, the junction kept 7 bases outside the gene matches. Germline CDR1 and CDR2: SGHTA and FQGNSA. The sequenced sample consisted of peripheral blood. The sequence was obtained from a woman aged 40 to 50 who had recovered from COVID-19. J is TRBJ1-5 and V is TRBV7-2, with TRBD1 matching 9 bases. The CDR3 region is CASSLRQGGDQPQHF. In nucleotides, the CDR3 is TGTGCCAGCAGCCTCAGACAGGGGGGAGATCAGCCCCAGCATTTT.